Sequencing of this T cell receptor beta chain was carried out in a study of CD8 T cells in ankylosing spondylitis. With 6 bases removed from V and 6 bases from J, the gap between germline ends came to 10 bases. The germline V gene has CDR1 KGHSH and CDR2 LQKENI. The CDR3 loop spans 12 amino acids. This clonotype was found a few times. Each CDR3 protein gets one entry after TCRdb re-called the 5' RACE reads with MiXCR. The table lists about 170,000 distinct CDR3 sequences, about 17% of them singletons, with about 8.2% in the top ten. The receptor's source is a male donor with ankylosing spondylitis or in good health (not recorded which). Material: blood, either unsorted or a sorted T cell fraction (not recorded which). The V call is TRBV18, the J call TRBJ2-3, with D uncertain. CDR3 loop: CASSSAGDTQYF. Written as DNA, the CDR3 is TGTGCCAGCTCTTCAGCTGGGGATACGCAGTATTTT.